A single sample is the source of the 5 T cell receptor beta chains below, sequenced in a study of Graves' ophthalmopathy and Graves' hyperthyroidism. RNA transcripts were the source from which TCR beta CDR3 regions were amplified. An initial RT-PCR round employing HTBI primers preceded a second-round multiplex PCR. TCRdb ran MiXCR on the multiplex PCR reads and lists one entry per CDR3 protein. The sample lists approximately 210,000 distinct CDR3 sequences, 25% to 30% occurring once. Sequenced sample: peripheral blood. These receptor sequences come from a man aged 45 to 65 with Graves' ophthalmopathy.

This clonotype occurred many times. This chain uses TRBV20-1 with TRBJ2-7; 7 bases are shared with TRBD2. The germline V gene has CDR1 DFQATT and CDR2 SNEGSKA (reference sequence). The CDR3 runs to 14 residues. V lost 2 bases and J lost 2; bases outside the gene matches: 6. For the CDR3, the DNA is TGCAGTGCTAGATTACTAGCGAATACCTACGAGCAGTACTTC. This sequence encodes CSARLLANTYEQYF.

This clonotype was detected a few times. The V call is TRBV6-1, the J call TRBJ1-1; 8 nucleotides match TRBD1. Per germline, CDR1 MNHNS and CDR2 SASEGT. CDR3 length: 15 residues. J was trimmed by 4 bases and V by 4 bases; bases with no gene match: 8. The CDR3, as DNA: TGTGCCAGCAGTGGTTACAGGGGGAGAAGCACTGAAGCTTTCTTT. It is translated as CASSGYRGRSTEAFF.

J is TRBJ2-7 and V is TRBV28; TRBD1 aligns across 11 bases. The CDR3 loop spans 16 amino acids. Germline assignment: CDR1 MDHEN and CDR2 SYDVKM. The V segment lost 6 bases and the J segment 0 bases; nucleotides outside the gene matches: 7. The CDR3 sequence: CASRDRGLALSYEQYF. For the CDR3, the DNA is TGTGCCAGCAGGGACAGGGGGCTGGCCCTCTCCTACGAGCAGTACTTC.

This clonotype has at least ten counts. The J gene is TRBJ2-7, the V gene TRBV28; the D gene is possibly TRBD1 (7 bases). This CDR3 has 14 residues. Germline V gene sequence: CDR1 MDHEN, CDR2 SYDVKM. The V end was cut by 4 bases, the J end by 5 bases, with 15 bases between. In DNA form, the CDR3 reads TGTGCCAGCAGTTCCGCGACAGGGAGGAACGAGCAGTACTTC. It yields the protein CASSSATGRNEQYF.

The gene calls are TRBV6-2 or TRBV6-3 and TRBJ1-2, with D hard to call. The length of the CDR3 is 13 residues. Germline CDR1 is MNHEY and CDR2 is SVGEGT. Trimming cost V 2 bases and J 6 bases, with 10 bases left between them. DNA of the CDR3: TGTGCCAGCAGTTACACAGCCGGAGATGGCTACACCTTC. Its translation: CASSYTAGDGYTF.